The T cell receptor (beta chain) described here comes from a study of siplizumab effects on memory and regulatory T cells (dated by TCRdb to about 2019). For the wider study: The effect of the anti-CD2 antibody siplizumab on alloreactive T-cell subsets was examined in allogeneic mixed lymphocyte reactions constructed from human PBMCs.

Overall results and qualifications from the work: Of the alloreactive CD4+ clones that could be mapped, the Treg-derived share averaged around 70% with siplizumab compared with roughly 27% in control reactions. For roughly 75-96% of proliferating CD4+ or CD8+ clones, no naive or memory phenotype could be assigned. Unstimulated naive T cells appeared to be more diverse than memory T cells, and naive cells seemed to make a substantial contribution to the alloresponse. The suppressive function of proliferating Tregs from siplizumab cultures was not functionally confirmed. Because sequences at frequencies below about 10^-5 were poorly captured, only a minor fraction of alloreactive clones could be mapped back to unstimulated subsets. Siplizumab significantly lowered the cumulative frequency of alloreactive sequences that could be traced to unstimulated CD4+ memory T cells.

Sorted unstimulated T cells and proliferating T cells recovered from mixed lymphocyte reactions underwent TCRbeta CDR3 sequencing. Fresh whole blood from ten HLA-typed healthy donors was used as the source from which PBMCs were isolated. To map where alloreactive clones came from, CD4+ regulatory T cells in the unstimulated state were FACS-sorted. CDR1 LGHNA and CDR2 YSLEER are derived from the germline V gene. V lost 0 bases and J lost 0 bases; the stretch between them is 12 bases long. Spanning cysteine to phenylalanine, the CDR3 consists of 16 amino acids. Only the CDR3 DNA stays, 48 bases, in frame from base 1. With regard to this clone: Its cognate antigen has yet to be identified. No clone much larger than this one lies a single base away; base qualities are absent.

Library method: the immunoSEQ multiplex PCR assay. Some 1.1 x 10^5 TCR templates per sample were assayed on the deep sequencing platform. Genomic DNA extracted from sorted T cells was used for TCRbeta CDR3 sequencing. In the source study's methods: The R programming language was used for the clonal analysis of the TCRbeta CDR3 data. Alloreactive CD4+ and CD8+ clones were defined by comparing unstimulated samples with post-reaction CFSE-low samples. Regulatory or non-regulatory origin of alloreactive CD4+ clones was assigned by matching sequences to the sorted unstimulated Treg and non-Treg repertoires. TCRdb stores this immuneACCESS table with in-frame sequences only. Part of the clones is absent; in the studies checked, under half of the shortfall reflects unresolved V genes, and no reason is known for the rest. V and J calls and clone size are as listed in that table; D and trimming were resolved from the DNA. In all, the sample holds nearly 85,000 clones, and roughly 86% of those were seen once. Less than 2% of the sample belongs to the ten largest clones.

The sample taken for sequencing was Tregs sorted from blood. The sequence links TRBV4-3 to TRBJ2-7; the D gene is tentatively TRBD1 or TRBD2, each matching 5 bases. This clonotype was sampled from a human donor in good health. The DNA sequence reads TGCGCCAGCAGCCAAGATCCCGGGACGGGCTCCTACGAGCAGTACTTC. Its product reads: CASSQDPGTGSYEQYF.